This paragraph reports one T cell receptor (beta chain). This sample is part of a study of T and B cells in COVID-19 patients. Turning to the study itself: Recovered patients mostly had mild to moderate COVID-19 managed as outpatients. Active-infection patients were older, median roughly 70 years, than recovered patients, median around 34 years.

The CDR3 contains 12 residues. V lost 9 bases and J 3 bases, leaving 8 bases between the germline ends. The germline gives CDR1 MNHEY, CDR2 SVGEGT. TRB rearrangements were amplified by multiplex PCR with BIOMED2 TRB-A/B primers. TCRdb independently ran MiXCR on the multiplex PCR reads; one entry per CDR3 protein. The sample lists more than 15,000 distinct CDR3 sequences; around 35% were seen once. Each TRB amplification used about 220-500 ng of genomic DNA from blood. This sequence was found in a human donor with active COVID-19. The chain carries TRBV6-2 or TRBV6-3 and TRBJ2-2; D is ambiguous. What was sequenced was blood. The CDR3 region is CASTEDTGELFF. CDR3 DNA sequence: TGTGCCAGTACAGAGGACACCGGGGAGCTGTTTTTT.